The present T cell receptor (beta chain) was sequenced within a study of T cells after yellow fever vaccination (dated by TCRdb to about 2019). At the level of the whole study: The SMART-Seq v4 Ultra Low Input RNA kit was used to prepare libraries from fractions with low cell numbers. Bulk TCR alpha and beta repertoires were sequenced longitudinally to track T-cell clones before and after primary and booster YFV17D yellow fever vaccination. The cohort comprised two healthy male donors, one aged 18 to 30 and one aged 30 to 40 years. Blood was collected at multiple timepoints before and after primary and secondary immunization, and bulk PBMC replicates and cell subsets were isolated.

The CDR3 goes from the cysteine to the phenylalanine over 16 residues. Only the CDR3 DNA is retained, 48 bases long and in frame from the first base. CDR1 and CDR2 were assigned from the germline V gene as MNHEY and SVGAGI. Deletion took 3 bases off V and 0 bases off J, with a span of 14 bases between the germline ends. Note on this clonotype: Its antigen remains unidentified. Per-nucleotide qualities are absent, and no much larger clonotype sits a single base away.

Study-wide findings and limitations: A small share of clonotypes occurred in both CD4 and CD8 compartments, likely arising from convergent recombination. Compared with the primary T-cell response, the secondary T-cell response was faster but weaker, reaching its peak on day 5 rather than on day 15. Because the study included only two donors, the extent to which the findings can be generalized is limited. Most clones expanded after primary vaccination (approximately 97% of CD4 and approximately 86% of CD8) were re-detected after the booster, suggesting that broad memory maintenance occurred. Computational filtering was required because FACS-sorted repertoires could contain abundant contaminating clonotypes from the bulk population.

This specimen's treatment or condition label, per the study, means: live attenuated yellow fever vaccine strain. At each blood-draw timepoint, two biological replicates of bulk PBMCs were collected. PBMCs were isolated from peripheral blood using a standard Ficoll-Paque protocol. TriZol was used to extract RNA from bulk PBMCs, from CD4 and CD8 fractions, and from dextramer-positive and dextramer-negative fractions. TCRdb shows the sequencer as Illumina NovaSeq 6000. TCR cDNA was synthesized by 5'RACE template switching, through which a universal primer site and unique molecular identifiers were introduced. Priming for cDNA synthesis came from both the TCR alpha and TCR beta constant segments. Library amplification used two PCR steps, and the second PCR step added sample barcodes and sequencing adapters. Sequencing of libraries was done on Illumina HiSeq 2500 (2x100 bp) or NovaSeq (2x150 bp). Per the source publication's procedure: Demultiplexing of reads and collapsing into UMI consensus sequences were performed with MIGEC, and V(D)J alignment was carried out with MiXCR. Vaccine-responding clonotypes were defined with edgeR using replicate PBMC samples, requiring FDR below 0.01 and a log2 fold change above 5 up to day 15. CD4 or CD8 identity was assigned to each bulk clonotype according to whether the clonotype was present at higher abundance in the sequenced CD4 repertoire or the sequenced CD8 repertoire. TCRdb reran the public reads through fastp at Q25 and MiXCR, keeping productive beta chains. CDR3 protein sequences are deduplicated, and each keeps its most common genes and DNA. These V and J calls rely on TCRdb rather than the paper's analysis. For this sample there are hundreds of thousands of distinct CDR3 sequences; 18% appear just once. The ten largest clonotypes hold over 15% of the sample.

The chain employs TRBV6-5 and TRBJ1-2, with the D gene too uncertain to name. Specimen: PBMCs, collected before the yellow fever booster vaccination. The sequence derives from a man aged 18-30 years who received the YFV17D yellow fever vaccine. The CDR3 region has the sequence CASSYTLSASNYGYTF. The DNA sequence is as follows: TGTGCCAGCAGTTATACGCTTTCAGCGTCTAACTATGGCTACACCTTC.